The 14 T cell receptor beta chains in this list originate from one sample, sequenced in a study of a mutant IDH1 vaccine in newly diagnosed glioma. Stated time point: week 5, during vaccination. Vaccine doses each comprised 300 ug of mutant IDH1 20-mer peptide, with topical imiquimod. This table comes from immunoSEQ multiplex PCR, and its TCRdb copy is limited to in-frame clones, with some not included. The table has fewer than 100,000 clones, roughly 90% seen once. No antigen is known for these receptors. Sequences were derived from PBMCs, sampled from a glioma patient whose treatment included an IDH1 peptide vaccine. These receptor sequences come from a woman aged 45-60 years with glioma.

The chain links TRBV6-1 to TRBJ2-7; tentative D call: TRBD1 (5 bases). Germline CDR1 reads MNHNS; CDR2 reads SASEGT. The CDR3 is 12 amino acids. V lost 2 bases, J lost 7 bases, and 9 bases lay in between. DNA for the CDR3: TGTGCCAGCAGTGAACCAGGGCTAGAGCAGTACTTC. This codes for CASSEPGLEQYF.

This chain uses TRBV6-1 with TRBJ2-1; D is unclear. CDR3 length: 12 residues. V lost 7 bases to trimming and J lost 3 bases, with 7 bases between them. Germline CDR1 is MNHNS and CDR2 is SASEGT. In DNA form, the CDR3 reads TGTGCCAGCAAAGCTATCTACAATGAGCAGTTCTTC. It codes for CASKAIYNEQFF.

The CDR3 DNA reads as TGTGCCTCAGAGCTGGGGGCGTACGAGCAGTACTTC. Residues: CASELGAYEQYF. This chain links TRBV5-5 with TRBJ2-7; D perhaps matches TRBD1 (6 bases). Germline CDR1 and CDR2: SGHKS and YYEKEE (reference sequence). The CDR3 totals 12 residues. With 10 bases removed from V and 4 bases from J, the gap between germline ends came to 15 bases. Together with reference TRBV5-5 and TRBJ2-7, the CDR3 gives the full variable domain: DAGVTQSPTHLIKTRGQQVTLRCSPISGHKSVSWYQQVLGQGPQFIFQYYEKEERGRGNFPDRFSARQFPNYSSELNVNALLLGDSALYLCASELGAYEQYFGPGTRLTVT.

This clone has a single count. The gene calls are TRBV5-5 and TRBJ2-7, with D perhaps TRBD1 (5 bases). The V gene's germline CDR1 is SGHKS and CDR2 YYEKEE (reference sequence). Deletions cut 4 bases from V and 3 bases from J, with 14 bases between. The CDR3 totals 14 residues. The CDR3 loop reads CASSPTVKGYEQYF. CDR3 nucleotide sequence: TGTGCCAGCAGCCCGACAGTCAAGGGCTACGAGCAGTACTTC.

This clone has more than one count but fewer than ten. The chain couples TRBV28 to TRBJ2-1; 7 bases match TRBD2. This CDR3 has 15 residues. Trimming cost V 4 bases and J 8 bases; bases outside gene matches: 11. CDR1 MDHEN and CDR2 SYDVKM come from the germline V gene. Here the CDR3 DNA reads TGTGCCAGCAGTTCCCTCAGCGGGACGGTCGATGAGCAGTTCTTC. As protein: CASSSLSGTVDEQFF.

This chain connects TRBV28 to TRBJ1-2; TRBD1 matches 10 bases. CDR1 and CDR2 from the germline V gene are MDHEN and SYDVKM. The V gene end was trimmed by 3 bases and the J gene end by 4 bases; junction bases not matched to a gene: 5. CDR3 length equals 15 residues. DNA for the CDR3: TGTGCCAGCAGTTTTTTGGACAGGGGGGGCTATGGCTACACCTTC. Encoded protein: CASSFLDRGGYGYTF.

Comments on this clone: Other nucleotide sequences from this sample produce the same CDR3. The genes are TRBV18 and TRBJ2-7, with D tentatively TRBD2 (5 bases). Trimming left V 3 bases short and J 7 bases short, with 13 bases between. Germline V gene data show CDR1 as KGHSH and CDR2 as LQKENI. The CDR3 sequence is 13 residues long. CDR3 sequence reads: CASSPQDRGEQYF. For the CDR3, the DNA is TGTGCCAGCTCACCTCAGGACCGAGGGGAGCAGTACTTC.

The chain employs TRBV19 and TRBJ2-5, with TRBD1 matching over 9 bases. In germline, CDR1 is LNHDA, CDR2 SQIVND (reference sequence). CDR3 length equals 15 residues. V dropped 4 bases and J dropped 6; count of bases not matched to a gene: 9. The CDR3 DNA reads as TGTGCCAGTAGTAGAGGGTGGACAGGGGACCAGACCCAGTACTTC. This translates into CASSRGWTGDQTQYF.

The J gene is TRBJ2-7, the V gene TRBV7-9, with TRBD2 as a possible D gene (5 bases). The CDR3 is 16 residues long. V shed 1 base and J shed 0 bases, with 13 bases lying between them. Germline V gene data show CDR1 as SEHNR and CDR2 as FQNEAQ (reference sequence). This CDR3 is CASSLGSGKSSYEQYF. The CDR3 DNA reads TGTGCCAGCAGCTTAGGGAGCGGAAAAAGCTCCTACGAGCAGTACTTC.

This clone came up a few times. The gene calls are TRBV5-5 and TRBJ2-2; 7 positions match TRBD1. CDR1 is SGHKS and CDR2 is YYEKEE in the germline V gene (reference sequence). The CDR3 extends over 13 amino acids. V lost 4 bases, J lost 6 bases, and 3 bases stayed unmatched. In DNA, the CDR3 is TGTGCCAGCAGCGAAACAGGGGCCGGGGAGCTGTTTTTT. Translating gives CASSETGAGELFF. The entire variable domain, with the rest obtained from reference TRBV5-5 and TRBJ2-2, is as follows: DAGVTQSPTHLIKTRGQQVTLRCSPISGHKSVSWYQQVLGQGPQFIFQYYEKEERGRGNFPDRFSARQFPNYSSELNVNALLLGDSALYLCASSETGAGELFFGEGSRLTVL.

The chain combines TRBV5-1 with TRBJ2-7; possibly TRBD1 for D (6 bases). The CDR3 contains 15 residues. The V end lost 0 bases, the J end lost 2 bases, and 12 bases lay between the germline ends. CDR1 is SGHRS, CDR2 YFSETQ, per germline. The CDR3 loop reads CASSLAPGQPYEQYF. The CDR3 DNA reads as TGCGCCAGCAGCTTGGCTCCCGGACAGCCCTACGAGCAGTACTTC.

This chain connects TRBV27 to TRBJ1-5; tentative D call: TRBD1 (6 bases). CDR3 size: 12 residues. Germline CDR1 and CDR2: MNHEY and SMNVEV (reference sequence). V lost 6 bases and J 7 bases, leaving 10 bases between the germline ends. The CDR3 DNA is TGTGCCAGCAGGACAGGTCAACAGCCCCAGCATTTT. Its translation: CASRTGQQPQHF.

The V and J genes are TRBV10-2 and TRBJ2-3; 12 bases map to TRBD2. The V and J ends lost 3 bases and 5 bases, in that order; junction bases with no gene match: 6. This CDR3 has 16 amino acids. Per the germline V gene, CDR1 is WSHSY and CDR2 is SAAADI. CDR3 in DNA: TGCGCCAGCAGTGATCGACTAGCGGGAGAGAGAGATACGCAGTATTTT. It specifies CASSDRLAGERDTQYF.

The V gene is TRBV5-8, the J gene TRBJ2-3; 8 positions agree with TRBD1. This CDR3 has 17 amino acids. Germline V CDR1 and CDR2: SGHTS, YDEGEE. The ends lost 4 bases at V and 3 bases at J; junction bases unmatched: 13. The CDR3 nucleotides are TGTGCCAGCAGCCGCTTATGGACAGGGAGCGGGACAGATACGCAGTATTTT. Amino acid sequence: CASSRLWTGSGTDTQYF.